The rows below give T cell receptor beta chains drawn from one sample of a study of response to subunit inactivated influenza vaccine. TCRdb reprocessed the RT-PCR reads via MiXCR and lists one record per CDR3 protein. Found here are roughly 500,000 distinct CDR3 sequences, about 25% of them singletons; the top ten hold 1.9%. The specimen was CD4+ T cells sorted from PBMCs, collected about 5 days after vaccination. The receptor source for this set is a middle-aged man who received an inactivated influenza vaccine. The CDR3 runs from the conserved cysteine through the conserved F or W. D genes are given only for firm matches. Size is omitted from some rows. Given values are once, few, many or a class for expanded clones.

.,TRBJ2-7,TRBV7-2,.,CASSFGGGLSYEQYF,TGTGCCAGCAGCTTTGGAGGGGGATTGTCGTACGAGCAGTACTTC
TRBD1,TRBJ2-7,TRBV5-1,many,CASSSGQGAYEQYF,TGCGCCAGCAGCTCGGGACAGGGGGCCTACGAGCAGTACTTC
TRBD2,TRBJ2-2,TRBV4-1,few,CASSKIGPSGGKELFF,TGCGCCAGCAGCAAAATAGGCCCTAGCGGGGGGAAGGAGCTGTTTTTT
.,TRBJ2-3,TRBV12-3/TRBV12-4,.,CASSVQGPDTQYF,TGTGCCAGCAGTGTACAGGGTCCAGATACGCAGTATTTT
.,TRBJ1-1,TRBV5-1,.,CASSLQGFGTEAFF,TGCGCCAGCAGCTTGCAGGGATTCGGCACTGAAGCTTTCTTT
.,TRBJ2-1,TRBV29-1,.,CSVAEELRYNEQFF,TGCAGCGTTGCAGAGGAACTACGATACAATGAGCAGTTCTTC
.,TRBJ2-5,TRBV4-3,many,CASSQDFRDYQETQYF,TGCGCCAGCAGCCAAGATTTCAGGGACTACCAAGAGACCCAGTACTTC
TRBD2,TRBJ2-6,TRBV5-8,few,CASSSSGGGVGANVLTF,TGTGCCAGCAGCTCATCGGGGGGAGGCGTCGGGGCCAACGTCCTGACTTTC
.,TRBJ2-7,TRBV28,.,CASSFTGRHEQYF,TGTGCCAGCTCTTTTACAGGGCGACACGAGCAGTACTTC
TRBD2,TRBJ2-1,TRBV12-3/TRBV12-4,few,CASSLRLAGMEQFF,TGTGCCAGCAGTTTGCGACTAGCCGGCATGGAGCAGTTCTTC
TRBD1,TRBJ2-5,TRBV10-3,.,CATRQGETQYF,TGTGCCACCAGACAGGGAGAGACCCAGTACTTC
.,TRBJ1-1,TRBV20-1,.,CSAREHSEAFF,TGCAGTGCTAGAGAACACTCTGAAGCTTTCTTT
.,TRBJ2-3,TRBV12-3/TRBV12-4,.,CASSLAGPDTQYF,TGTGCCAGCAGTTTAGCGGGACCAGATACGCAGTATTTT
.,TRBJ2-1,TRBV20-1,few,CSARDQLDNEQFF,TGCAGTGCTAGAGACCAACTAGACAATGAGCAGTTCTTC
.,TRBJ2-3,TRBV20-1,.,CSARDATASQYF,TGCAGTGCTAGAGATGCAACGGCCTCCCAGTATTTT
TRBD1,TRBJ1-4,TRBV4-3,few,CASSQGTGTINEKLFF,TGCGCCAGCAGCCAAGGGACAGGGACCATTAATGAAAAACTGTTTTTT
.,TRBJ1-4,TRBV7-9,.,CASSLAGSKEKLFF,TGTGCCAGCAGCTTAGCAGGGAGTAAGGAAAAACTGTTTTTT
TRBD1,TRBJ1-2,TRBV12-3/TRBV12-4,.,CASSLGDRNGYTF,TGTGCCAGCAGTTTGGGGGACAGGAATGGCTACACCTTC
TRBD2,TRBJ2-5,TRBV25-1,few,CASSEMENSGRKTQYF,TGTGCCAGCAGTGAAATGGAGAATAGCGGGAGAAAGACCCAGTACTTC
.,TRBJ1-1,TRBV5-1,few,CASSLQDGGAFF,TGCGCCAGCAGCCTACAGGATGGTGGAGCTTTCTTT
.,TRBJ1-4,TRBV7-9,.,CASSRTTERVEKLFF,TGTGCCAGCAGCCGAACGACAGAACGGGTTGAAAAACTGTTTTTT
.,TRBJ2-7,TRBV20-1,.,CSNKRGSYEQYF,TGCAGTAACAAAAGGGGCTCCTACGAGCAGTACTTC
.,TRBJ2-2,TRBV11-2,few,CASSSSFRGNTGELFF,TGTGCCAGCAGCTCATCGTTTAGGGGGAACACCGGGGAGCTGTTTTTT
TRBD1,TRBJ2-5,TRBV25-1,.,CATAGQGVETQYF,TGTGCCACCGCGGGACAGGGGGTTGAGACCCAGTACTTC
.,TRBJ2-2,TRBV28,.,CASISDGGSRELFF,TGTGCCAGCATCTCCGACGGAGGGAGTAGGGAGCTGTTTTTT
.,TRBJ1-6,TRBV5-1,many,CASSLKGGSNSPLHF,TGCGCCAGCAGCTTGAAGGGAGGGAGCAATTCACCCCTCCACTTT
TRBD1,TRBJ1-5,TRBV20-1,.,CSAYPGGSGNQPQHF,TGCAGTGCTTATCCAGGGGGCTCGGGCAATCAGCCCCAGCATTTT
.,TRBJ2-1,TRBV20-1,.,CSAAPSSAYNEQFF,TGCAGTGCTGCCCCCAGTAGCGCCTACAATGAGCAGTTCTTC
TRBD2,TRBJ2-1,TRBV18,.,CASSGTSGPYNEQFF,TGTGCCAGCTCTGGGACTAGCGGACCGTACAATGAGCAGTTCTTC
TRBD1,TRBJ2-7,TRBV6-2/TRBV6-3,.,CASRSTGTGGGYEQYF,TGTGCCAGCAGATCTACCGGGACAGGGGGCGGCTACGAGCAGTACTTC
TRBD2,TRBJ2-2,TRBV11-2,.,CASSLMASGRTGELFF,TGTGCCAGCAGCTTAATGGCTAGCGGGAGGACCGGGGAGCTGTTTTTT
TRBD1,TRBJ2-3,TRBV20-1,few,CSATGQVHTDTQYF,TGCAGTGCTACTGGACAGGTACACACAGATACGCAGTATTTT
TRBD1,TRBJ2-2,TRBV5-6,.,CASSLGRQGHTGELFF,TGTGCCAGCAGCTTGGGGAGACAGGGACACACCGGGGAGCTGTTTTTT
.,TRBJ1-5,TRBV6-5,few,CASSYTRGRPQHF,TGTGCCAGCAGTTACACCAGGGGTCGGCCCCAGCATTTT
TRBD1,TRBJ2-1,TRBV7-8,many,CASSTDRDRYNEQFF,TGTGCCAGCAGCACGGACAGGGACCGATACAATGAGCAGTTCTTC
.,TRBJ2-1,TRBV12-3/TRBV12-4,few,CASSSRTISNEQFF,TGTGCCAGCAGTTCCCGGACTATCTCCAATGAGCAGTTCTTC
.,TRBJ2-3,TRBV10-3,many,CAISSFSSTDTQYF,TGTGCCATCAGTTCGTTCTCTAGCACAGATACGCAGTATTTT
.,TRBJ2-7,TRBV10-3,.,CAISESTRRNPYEQYF,TGTGCCATCAGTGAGTCGACTCGACGAAACCCCTACGAGCAGTACTTC
TRBD1,TRBJ2-3,TRBV10-2,.,CASTMGQSSTDTQYF,TGCGCCAGCACGATGGGACAGTCTAGCACAGATACGCAGTATTTT
TRBD1,TRBJ1-5,TRBV12-3/TRBV12-4,.,CASSPDRGEPQHF,TGTGCCAGCAGCCCGGACAGGGGTGAGCCCCAGCATTTT